This T cell receptor (beta chain) was identified in a study of shared clonotypes between healthy human individuals. Of note for this clone: The target antigen is unknown.

General study results and limits: It was the few donors that limited the genetic and exposure-history diversity represented.

With 4 bases clipped from V and 2 bases from J, the junction kept 8 bases outside the gene matches. The V gene's germline CDR1 is LNHDA and CDR2 SQIVND (reference sequence). This CDR3 has 16 residues. Only in-frame clones appear in the TCRdb table, and some are missing; sequencing was by immunoSEQ multiplex PCR. The table includes roughly 96,000 clones, less than 50% detected once. The V and J genes are TRBV19 and TRBJ1-5; 7 bases line up with TRBD1. The sequenced material came from PBMCs. The clonotype comes from a middle-aged woman in good health. Some clones in this sample may be carry-over from other donors' samples. This chain's CDR3 is CASSTNRGFGNQPQHF. In nucleotides, the CDR3 is TGTGCCAGTAGTACCAACAGGGGTTTCGGCAATCAGCCCCAGCATTTT. Full variable domain (rest looked up from reference TRBV19 and TRBJ1-5): DGGITQSPKYLFRKEGQNVTLSCEQNLNHDAMYWYRQDPGQGLRLIYYSQIVNDFQKGDIAEGYSVSREKKESFPLTVTSAQKNPTAFYLCASSTNRGFGNQPQHFGDGTRLSIL.